The 2 T cell receptor beta chains in this list originate from one sample, sequenced in a study of cytomegalovirus exposure and HLA in healthy donors. Researchers ran the PCR with 60 Vbeta and 13 Jbeta primers. TCRdb's table, derived via immunoSEQ multiplex PCR, lists solely in-frame clones and lacks some. The top ten hold about 4.9% of the sample, which has over 90,000 clones, about 81% seen once. Sequenced material: PBMCs. The receptors stem from a middle-aged man in good health and CMV-seropositive.

The chain uses TRBV5-1 and TRBJ2-5; D ambiguous. This CDR3 has 16 amino acids. The germline gives CDR1 SGHRS, CDR2 YFSETQ. V was clipped by 0 bases and J by 2 bases, with 14 bases between them. The CDR3 reads CASSLAAIQTQETQYF. Written as DNA, the CDR3 is TGCGCCAGCAGCTTGGCCGCAATCCAGACACAAGAGACCCAGTACTTC.

The chain joins TRBV10-3 to TRBJ1-4, with TRBD1 matching 8 bases. The CDR3 totals 14 residues. The V and J ends lost 5 bases and 7 bases, in that order; junction bases with no gene match: 6. Germline CDR1 and CDR2: ENHRY and SYGVKD. CDR3 DNA sequence: TGTGCCATCAGTATAGGACAGGGATTTGAAAAACTGTTTTTT. The encoded protein is CAISIGQGFEKLFF.